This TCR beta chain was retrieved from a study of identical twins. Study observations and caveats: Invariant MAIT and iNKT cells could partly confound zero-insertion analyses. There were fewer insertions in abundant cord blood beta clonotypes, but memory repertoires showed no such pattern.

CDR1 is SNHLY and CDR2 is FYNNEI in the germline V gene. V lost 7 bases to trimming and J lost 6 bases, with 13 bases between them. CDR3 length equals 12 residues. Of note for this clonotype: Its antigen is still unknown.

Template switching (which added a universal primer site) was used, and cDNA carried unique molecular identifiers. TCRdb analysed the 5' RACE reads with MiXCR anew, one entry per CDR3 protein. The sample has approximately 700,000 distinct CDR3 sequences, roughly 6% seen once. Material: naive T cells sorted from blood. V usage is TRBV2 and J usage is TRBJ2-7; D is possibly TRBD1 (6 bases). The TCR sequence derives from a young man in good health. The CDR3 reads CASTWDNREQYF. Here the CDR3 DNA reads TGTGCCAGCACCTGGGACAACCGCGAGCAGTACTTC.